The next 25 T cell receptor beta chains were all read from a single sample in a study of CD8+CD57+ T cells in acquired aplastic anemia. The use of genomic DNA as template underpinned the TCR beta VDJ and CDR3 profiling. From the reads, TCRdb called clonotypes with MiXCR, one entry per CDR3 protein. In the table there are some 120,000 distinct CDR3 sequences, 55% to 60% of which are singletons. Flow cytometry had shown expanded CD8+CD57+ cells in the patients chosen for sequencing. Sequenced input: sorted CD4+, CD8+, or CD8+CD57+ T cells (not recorded which) from PBMCs. The origin of the receptors is a human donor with aplastic anemia.

To note about this clonotype: A much larger clone is a single base away; this may be a read error. The gene calls are TRBV11-1 and TRBJ2-3; a possible D gene is TRBD1 (5 bases). This CDR3 contains 14 residues. Germline lookup yields CDR1 SGHAT and CDR2 FQDESV (reference sequence). This CDR3 reads CACRNTGSTDTQYF. CDR3 in DNA: TGTGCCTGCAGAAATACAGGCAGCACAGATACGCAGTATTTT.

This chain links TRBV5-5 with TRBJ2-7, with 7 bases identical to TRBD2. V was clipped by 0 bases and J by 5 bases; unmatched bases: 5. The CDR3 covers 14 residues. Germline loops: CDR1 SGHKS, CDR2 YYEKEE (reference sequence). As DNA, the CDR3 is TGTGCCAGCAGCTTGGGGGAGGGCCTTAACGAGCAGTACTTC. It codes for CASSLGEGLNEQYF.

The chain links TRBV2 to TRBJ2-1, with 8 bases that match TRBD1. CDR1 SNHLY and CDR2 FYNNEI come from the germline V gene. CDR3 length: 14 residues. V dropped 10 bases and J dropped 7; count of bases not matched to a gene: 12. The CDR3 region is CATERGQVGNEQFF. For the CDR3, the DNA is TGTGCCACCGAGAGGGGACAGGTGGGGAATGAGCAGTTCTTC.

V is TRBV10-3 and J is TRBJ1-5; D is unclear. Germline CDR1 ENHRY, CDR2 SYGVKD. The CDR3 is made up of 13 amino acids. The germline V and J ends were trimmed by 4 bases and 6 bases, with 10 bases remaining between them. In DNA form, the CDR3 reads TGTGCCATCAGTGGCGGGGAATCTCAGCCCCAGCATTTT. Protein product: CAISGGESQPQHF.

The chain joins TRBV2 to TRBJ2-2, with 13 nucleotides matching TRBD2. V trimming: 7 bases; J trimming: 5 bases; junction bases outside the gene matches: 4. Germline values: CDR1 SNHLY, CDR2 FYNNEI. The CDR3 extends over 15 amino acids. CDR3 region: CASMGLAGTTGELFF. The CDR3 DNA sequence: TGTGCCAGCATGGGACTAGCGGGAACTACCGGGGAGCTGTTTTTT.

With regard to this clonotype: A junction end diverges from the germline sequence, so it may reflect a read error. The chain links TRBV12-3 or TRBV12-4 to TRBJ2-7, with a weak D call TRBD1 (6 bases). The CDR3 totals 14 residues. This CDR3 is CAGRLRDTSYEQYF. The DNA of the CDR3 is TGTGCCGGCAGACTCCGGGACACCTCCTACGAGCAGTACTTC.

The rearrangement links TRBV7-6 to TRBJ2-5; D is perhaps TRBD1 or TRBD2 (5 bases each). This CDR3 region has 16 residues. In germline, CDR1 is SGHVS, CDR2 FNYEAQ. The V end lost 1 base, the J end lost 3 bases, and 15 bases lay between the germline ends. CDR3 nucleotide sequence: TGTGCCAGCAGCTTAGGCTCCGGGGCAAACAAAGAGACCCAGTACTTC. Translated: CASSLGSGANKETQYF.

This clonotype was counted at least ten times. This sequence joins TRBV27 and TRBJ2-3; D call uncertain. Germline V gene lookup returns CDR1 MNHEY and CDR2 SMNVEV (reference sequence). The CDR3 contains 15 residues. V shed 3 bases and J shed 0 bases, with 10 bases lying between them. CDR3 coding DNA: TGTGCCAGCAGTTTGTCCCTCACAAGCACAGATACGCAGTATTTT. As protein: CASSLSLTSTDTQYF.

CDR3 protein: CASSLKDDTGELFF. The CDR3 coding sequence is TGTGCCAGCAGCTTAAAGGACGACACCGGGGAGCTGTTTTTT. V is TRBV7-7 and J is TRBJ2-2; D is unclear. CDR3 size: 14 residues. V was cut by 2 bases and J by 3 bases, with 7 bases left in between. The germline gives CDR1 SSHAT, CDR2 FNYEAQ (reference sequence).

This clonotype was detected a few times. V is TRBV3-1 and J is TRBJ2-2; D remains ambiguous. V was trimmed by 3 bases and J by 4 bases, leaving 6 bases between them. The CDR3 runs 13 residues. The germline V gene encodes CDR1 LGHDT and CDR2 YNNKEL (reference sequence). CDR3 DNA sequence: TGTGCCAGCAGCCAGGAGCTCACCGGGGAGCTGTTTTTT. Amino acid sequence: CASSQELTGELFF.

The J gene is TRBJ2-5, the V gene TRBV7-9; D may be TRBD1 (5 bases). CDR1 SEHNR and CDR2 FQNEAQ come from the germline V gene (reference sequence). V lost 2 bases and J lost 4, with 17 bases in between. CDR3 length: 16 amino acids. Here the CDR3 DNA reads TGTGCCAGCAGCTTAAAGTTAGGACACGGCGGAGAGACCCAGTACTTC. This gives the protein CASSLKLGHGGETQYF.

The rearrangement joins TRBV15 to TRBJ2-7; TRBD1 aligns across 8 bases. V lost 3 bases, J lost 3 bases, and 10 bases stayed unmatched. This CDR3 has 16 residues. The germline gives CDR1 LNHNV, CDR2 YYDKDF (reference sequence). The CDR3 loop reads CATSSSDGTGNYEQYF. As DNA, the CDR3 is TGTGCCACCAGCAGCTCCGATGGGACAGGCAACTACGAGCAGTACTTC.

The gene calls are TRBV7-9 and TRBJ2-7; D not resolved. The CDR3 runs to 13 residues. Trimming left V 0 bases short and J 6 bases short, with 9 bases between. The germline V gene encodes CDR1 SEHNR and CDR2 FQNEAQ (reference sequence). The CDR3 sequence: CASSLAAPAEQYF. DNA of the CDR3: TGTGCCAGCAGCTTAGCTGCGCCAGCCGAGCAGTACTTC. Full variable domain (missing parts from reference TRBV7-9 and TRBJ2-7): DTGVSQNPRHKITKRGQNVTFRCDPISEHNRLYWYRQTLGQGPEFLTYFQNEAQLEKSRLLSDRFSAERPKGSFSTLEIQRTEQGDSAMYLCASSLAAPAEQYFGPGTRLTVT.

The chain joins TRBV2 to TRBJ1-6; 9 bases fit TRBD1. Germline CDR1 is SNHLY and CDR2 is FYNNEI. The CDR3 runs to 14 residues. The trim removed 6 bases at V and 8 bases at J, leaving 5 bases unmatched. The CDR3 nucleotides read TGTGCCAGCAGGGACAGGGGACTCGATTCACCCCTCCACTTT. Translating gives CASRDRGLDSPLHF.

The chain couples TRBV7-6 to TRBJ1-1; no clear D gene. This CDR3 comprises 11 residues. Germline CDR1 reads SGHVS; CDR2 reads FNYEAQ. With 5 bases removed from V and 4 bases from J, the gap between germline ends came to 5 bases. CDR3 protein: CASSPLTEAFF. The CDR3 DNA sequence: TGTGCCAGCAGCCCTCTCACTGAAGCTTTCTTT.

The genes are TRBV4-1 and TRBJ2-3; 7 nucleotides align to TRBD1. The V gene's germline CDR1 is MGHRA and CDR2 YSYEKL. Trimming cost V 0 bases and J 9 bases; bases outside gene matches: 3. This CDR3 has 13 amino acids. CDR3 region: CASSQDWTGTQYF. The CDR3 coding sequence is TGCGCCAGCAGCCAAGATTGGACAGGCACGCAGTATTTT.

In its sample, this clonotype was seen a few times. A single base separates this from a much larger clone, so it may be a read error. The genes are TRBV7-3 and TRBJ2-3; D is perhaps TRBD1 or TRBD2 (5 bases each). V was clipped by 2 bases and J by 0 bases, with 6 bases between them. The CDR3 is 14 amino acids. The germline CDR1 and CDR2 sequences are SGHTA and FQGTGA. Written as DNA, the CDR3 is TGTGCCAGCAGCTTAGGGACCAGCACAGATACGCAGTATTTT. It codes for CASSLGTSTDTQYF.

The V gene is TRBV10-3, the J gene TRBJ1-2; the D is unclear. The CDR3 loop spans 15 amino acids. The germline V gene encodes CDR1 ENHRY and CDR2 SYGVKD. Trimming cost V 6 bases and J 3 bases, with 17 bases left between them. CDR3 in DNA: TGTGCCATCAGCGAGGGCCCGGTAGAAGACTATGGCTACACCTTC. Protein: CAISEGPVEDYGYTF.

The table lists this clonotype with a few counts. One end of the junction fails to match germline, which may point to a read error. The genes are TRBV5-6 and TRBJ2-6, with D perhaps matching TRBD1 (5 bases). Germline V gives CDR1 SGHDT, CDR2 YYEEEE. The length of the CDR3 is 15 residues. The CDR3 DNA sequence: TGTGCCAGCAGCTTGCCCAGGGTTGGGGCCAACGCCCTGACTTTC. Translated: CASSLPRVGANALTF.

A single count supports this clonotype. Sequence at one end of the junction differs from germline and may be a read error. The J gene is TRBJ2-7, the V gene TRBV9, with TRBD2 as a possible D gene (8 bases). The CDR3 runs to 15 residues. Germline assignment: CDR1 SGDLS and CDR2 YYNGEE. CDR3 in DNA: TGTGCCAGAAGCGCGGGAGGAGGGGGCGGCTACGAGCAGTACTTC. It codes for CARSAGGGGGYEQYF. The full variable domain, completed using reference TRBV9 and TRBJ2-7, is DSGVTQTPKHLITATGQRVTLRCSPRSGDLSVYWYQQSLDQGLQFLIQYYNGEERAKGNILERFSAQQFPDLHSELNLSSLELGDSALYFCARSAGGGGGYEQYFGPGTRLTVT.

This chain links TRBV15 with TRBJ1-5; the D is unclear. Trimming stripped 2 bases from V and 0 bases from J, with 5 bases between. This CDR3 is 14 amino acids long. Germline V lookup: CDR1 LNHNV, CDR2 YYDKDF (reference sequence). The CDR3 DNA follows: TGTGCCACCAGCAGACCATATAGCAATCAGCCCCAGCATTTT. Encoded protein: CATSRPYSNQPQHF.

This clonotype was seen a handful of times. This may be a read error: a much more frequent sequence differs by one nucleotide. The rearrangement links TRBV9 to TRBJ1-1, with D unclear. The CDR3 runs 9 residues. Per the germline V gene, CDR1 is SGDLS and CDR2 is YYNGEE. V was pared by 0 bases and J by 9 bases, with 0 bases between. The DNA for the CDR3 is TGTGCCAGCAGCGTAGAAGCTTTCTTT. It is translated as CASSVEAFF.

V gene TRBV24-1 combines with J gene TRBJ2-1, with D perhaps TRBD1 or TRBD2 (5 bases each). V lost 0 bases to trimming and J lost 7 bases, with 12 bases between them. Germline CDR1 is KGHDR and CDR2 is SFDVKD. The CDR3 length is 15 residues. CDR3 in amino acids: CATSDLLGDSNEQFF. The CDR3 coding sequence is TGTGCCACCAGTGATTTGCTGGGGGATTCGAATGAGCAGTTCTTC.

This clonotype showed up just a few times. The V and J genes are TRBV10-2 and TRBJ2-5, with 7 positions matching TRBD2. V was clipped by 6 bases and J by 5 bases; unmatched bases: 3. Germline assignment: CDR1 WSHSY and CDR2 SAAADI. The CDR3 sequence is 12 residues long. The CDR3 reads CASRGLEETQYF. The CDR3 nucleotides are TGCGCCAGCAGAGGACTAGAGGAGACCCAGTACTTC.

V and J are TRBV20-1 and TRBJ2-7; no reliable D call. V was pared by 6 bases and J by 0 bases, with 15 bases between. This CDR3 is 14 amino acids long. The germline V gene encodes CDR1 DFQATT and CDR2 SNEGSKA (reference sequence). The CDR3, as DNA: TGCAGTGCCTCGGCGCATCGGAGCTCCTACGAGCAGTACTTC. Its translation is CSASAHRSSYEQYF.